This T cell receptor (beta chain) was sequenced during a study of blood T cell repertoires in COVID-19. The data were produced by immunoSEQ multiplex PCR, yet TCRdb's version contains in-frame clones alone and is incomplete. The profile shows 300,000 or so clones, just over 90% of them singletons. CDR3 length: 14 residues. Between the trimmed V and J ends, which lost 3 bases and 2 bases, there was a span of 8 bases. Germline V gene lookup returns CDR1 MNHEY and CDR2 SMNVEV (reference sequence). The sequenced sample was peripheral blood. The chain has TRBV27 and TRBJ1-5; no definite D call. The TCR was taken from a woman aged 25 to 39 with COVID-19, enrolled during active disease. DNA for the CDR3: TGTGCCAGCAGTTTGGGCAAGGGCAATCAGCCCCAGCATTTT. Translating it yields CASSLGKGNQPQHF.